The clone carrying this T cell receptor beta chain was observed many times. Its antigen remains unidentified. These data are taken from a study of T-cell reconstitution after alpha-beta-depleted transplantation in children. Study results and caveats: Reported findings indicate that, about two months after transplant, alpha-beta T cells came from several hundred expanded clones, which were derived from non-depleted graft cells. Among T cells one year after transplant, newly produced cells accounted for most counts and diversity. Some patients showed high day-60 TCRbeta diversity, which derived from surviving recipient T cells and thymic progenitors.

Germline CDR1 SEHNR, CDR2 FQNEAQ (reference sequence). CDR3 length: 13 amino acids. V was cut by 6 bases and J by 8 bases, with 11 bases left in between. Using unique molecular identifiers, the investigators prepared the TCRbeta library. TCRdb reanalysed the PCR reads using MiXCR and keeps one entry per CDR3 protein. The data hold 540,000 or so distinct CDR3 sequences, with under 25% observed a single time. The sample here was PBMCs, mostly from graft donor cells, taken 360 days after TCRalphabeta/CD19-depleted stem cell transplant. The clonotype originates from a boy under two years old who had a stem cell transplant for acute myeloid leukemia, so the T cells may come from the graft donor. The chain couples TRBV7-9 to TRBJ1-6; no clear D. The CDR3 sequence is CASRSSADSPLHF. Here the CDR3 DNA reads TGTGCCAGCAGGAGTTCGGCGGATTCACCCCTCCACTTT.